Following are 2 T cell receptor beta chains from one sample sequenced in a study of OX40 agonist ivuxolimab in advanced cancers. Data came from immunoSEQ multiplex PCR; TCRdb stores just in-frame clones and leaves some out. The sample consists of approximately 130,000 clones, 90% of them appearing once. Sequencing was performed on CD4+ or CD8+ T cells sorted from blood, taken in a trial of the OX40 agonist ivuxolimab. Receptors originate from an adult with an advanced solid tumor such as melanoma, head and neck, liver or kidney cancer.

This clone was counted once. V is TRBV12-5 and J is TRBJ2-5, with a possible D match to TRBD1 (6 bases). The CDR3 is made up of 15 amino acids. The germline V gene has CDR1 LGHNT and CDR2 FRNRAP. V lost 5 bases and J 2 bases, leaving 15 bases between the germline ends. CDR3 in DNA: TGTGCTAGTGGTCCAACAAGGGGGTTACAAGAGACCCAGTACTTC. Translating it yields CASGPTRGLQETQYF.

The chain uses TRBV7-9 and TRBJ1-5, with a weak D call TRBD1 (5 bases). The germline CDR1 and CDR2 sequences are SEHNR and FQNEAQ (reference sequence). Trimming pared 5 bases from V and 0 bases from J, leaving 14 bases between. The CDR3 sequence is 16 residues long. The CDR3, as DNA: TGTGCCAGCAGCCCCTTAGACAGTTATAGCAATCAGCCCCAGCATTTT. Residues: CASSPLDSYSNQPQHF. The full variable domain, in which reference TRBV7-9 and TRBJ1-5 provide the parts outside the CDR3, is DTGVSQNPRHKITKRGQNVTFRCDPISEHNRLYWYRQTLGQGPEFLTYFQNEAQLEKSRLLSDRFSAERPKGSFSTLEIQRTEQGDSAMYLCASSPLDSYSNQPQHFGDGTRLSIL.